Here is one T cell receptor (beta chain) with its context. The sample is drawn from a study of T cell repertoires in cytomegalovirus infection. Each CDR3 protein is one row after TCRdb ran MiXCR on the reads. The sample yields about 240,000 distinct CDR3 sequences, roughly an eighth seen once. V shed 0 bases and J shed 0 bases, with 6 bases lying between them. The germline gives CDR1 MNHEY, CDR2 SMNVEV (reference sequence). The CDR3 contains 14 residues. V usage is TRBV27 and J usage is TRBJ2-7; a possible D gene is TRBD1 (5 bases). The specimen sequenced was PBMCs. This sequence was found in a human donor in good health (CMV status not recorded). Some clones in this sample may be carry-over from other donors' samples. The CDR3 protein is CASSLSTVSYEQYF. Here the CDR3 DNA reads TGTGCCAGCAGTTTATCGACAGTCTCCTACGAGCAGTACTTC.